These 27 T cell receptor beta chains share one sample of origin, sequenced in a study of OX40 agonist ivuxolimab in advanced cancers. Sequencing used immunoSEQ multiplex PCR; TCRdb keeps in-frame clones, though not all of them. The profile shows 70,000 to 100,000 clones, around 89% of them singletons. Sequencing was performed on CD4+ or CD8+ T cells sorted from blood, taken in a trial of the OX40 agonist ivuxolimab. All receptors derive from an adult with an advanced solid tumor such as melanoma, head and neck, liver or kidney cancer.

The J gene is TRBJ2-7, the V gene TRBV5-4; D perhaps matches TRBD2 (6 bases). The V end lost 4 bases, the J end lost 3 bases, and 14 bases lay between the germline ends. CDR1 and CDR2 (germline): SGHNT, YYREEE (reference sequence). The CDR3 totals 14 residues. In DNA, the CDR3 is TGTGCCAGCAGCCCCGAGGGACTTTACTACGAGCAGTACTTC. This encodes CASSPEGLYYEQYF.

This chain connects TRBV5-8 to TRBJ2-1; possibly TRBD2 for D (6 bases). Trimming left V 5 bases short and J 1 base short, with 13 bases between. Germline V gene sequence: CDR1 SGHTS, CDR2 YDEGEE. The CDR3 is 15 residues long. The CDR3 bases are TGTGCCAGCAGTGACGGAGGGTGGTCCTACAATGAGCAGTTCTTC. Its translation: CASSDGGWSYNEQFF.

The V and J genes are TRBV6-1 and TRBJ1-1; no clear D. The V end lost 4 bases, the J end lost 2 bases, and 11 bases lay between the germline ends. CDR3 size: 14 residues. The V gene's germline CDR1 is MNHNS and CDR2 SASEGT. The CDR3 sequence: CASSGLTENTEAFF. The CDR3 DNA is TGTGCCAGCAGTGGCCTCACAGAAAACACTGAAGCTTTCTTT.

The V call is TRBV13, the J call TRBJ2-1, with 14 nucleotides matching TRBD2. CDR1 is PRHDT and CDR2 is FYEKMQ in the germline V gene (reference sequence). V shed 6 bases, J shed 6 bases, and the junction held 1 base outside the gene matches. The CDR3 loop spans 14 amino acids. The CDR3 coding sequence is TGTGCCAGCAGAGGACTAGCGGGGGGCAATGAGCAGTTCTTC. This codes for CASRGLAGGNEQFF.

J is TRBJ2-7 and V is TRBV7-2; D is undetermined. Trimming took 1 base from V and 5 from J, leaving 6 bases between them. Germline values: CDR1 SGHTA, CDR2 FQGNSA. This CDR3 comprises 12 residues. CDR3 amino acids: CASSLDRDEQYF. The CDR3 DNA follows: TGTGCCAGCAGCTTAGATAGGGACGAGCAGTACTTC.

Notes on this clone: One end of the junction is discordant with germline, which a read error may explain. This chain uses TRBV29-1 with TRBJ2-3, with D uncertain. The CDR3 totals 11 residues. Looked up from germline, CDR1 is SQVTM and CDR2 is ANQGSEA. Here the CDR3 reads CSVQDTDTQYF. The CDR3 nucleotides read TGCAGCGTTCAAGACACAGATACGCAGTATTTT.

As DNA, the CDR3 is TGTGCCAGCAGCCCCGGACTAGGGGCCGCCGAGCAGTACTTC. It specifies CASSPGLGAAEQYF. The V call is TRBV6-6, the J call TRBJ2-7, with 7 bases identical to TRBD2. Per germline, CDR1 MNHNY and CDR2 SVGAGI (reference sequence). The CDR3 runs to 14 residues. V shed 6 bases, J shed 6 bases, and the junction held 11 bases outside the gene matches.

The genes are TRBV11-3 and TRBJ2-1, with TRBD1 matching over 9 bases. The CDR3 is made up of 15 amino acids. Germline loops: CDR1 SGHNT, CDR2 YENEEA. V shed 5 bases and J 6 bases; nucleotides not matched to a gene: 8. This CDR3 reads CASSIPGQGPNEQFF. The CDR3 DNA sequence: TGTGCCAGCAGCATTCCGGGACAGGGCCCCAATGAGCAGTTCTTC. The full variable domain, its missing parts supplied by reference TRBV11-3 and TRBJ2-1, is EAGVVQSPRYKIIEKKQPVAFWCNPISGHNTLYWYLQNLGQGPELLIRYENEEAVDDSQLPKDRFSAERLKGVDSTLKIQPAELGDSAVYLCASSIPGQGPNEQFFGPGTRLTVL.

About this clone: No DNA is shown, since the ends of the CDR3 on it are uncertain; the CDR3 is the one TCRdb lists. The chain couples TRBV28 to TRBJ1-5; the tabulated D call, TRBD1, remains unverified against the DNA. The CDR3 has 15 amino acids, counting both end residues. Germline CDR1 MDHEN, CDR2 SYDVKM. The CDR3 protein is CASSSSGQGYQPQHF.

V is TRBV9 and J is TRBJ2-7, with unresolved D. CDR1 and CDR2 from the germline V gene are SGDLS and YYNGEE. The CDR3 has 14 residues. Trimming removed 0 bases from V and 1 base from J, with 8 bases in between. CDR3: CASSVGSGSYEQYF. CDR3 DNA: TGTGCCAGCAGCGTAGGGTCCGGATCCTACGAGCAGTACTTC.

This clone was detected once. The chain carries TRBV6-5 and TRBJ2-7; possibly TRBD2 for D (6 bases). V was shortened by 4 bases and J by 5 bases, with 15 bases between the two germline ends. This CDR3 contains 14 residues. Germline assignment: CDR1 MNHEY and CDR2 SVGAGI. The CDR3 loop is CASSWSNTGDEQYF. The CDR3 region has the DNA TGTGCCAGCAGTTGGTCCAATACGGGGGACGAGCAGTACTTC.

This clone was observed once. The V call is TRBV28, the J call TRBJ1-6, with D possibly TRBD1 on 6 matching bases. The CDR3 spans 15 residues. Deletions cut 3 bases from V and 8 bases from J, with 14 bases between. Germline-derived CDR1 and CDR2 are MDHEN and SYDVKM. The CDR3 protein is CASSFLAGDHSPLHF. The CDR3, as DNA: TGTGCCAGCAGTTTTCTGGCAGGGGATCATTCACCCCTCCACTTT.

This sequence joins TRBV9 and TRBJ2-5, with 7 bases aligning to TRBD1. The DNA end is a closer match to TRBJ2-7, so the J assignment may be wrong. Germline CDR1 is SGDLS and CDR2 is YYNGEE. CDR3 length: 14 amino acids. The CDR3 DNA follows: TGTGCCAGCAGCGCAGGGACAGCTAATTACGAGCAGTACTTC. Protein sequence: CASSAGTANYEQYF.

In this sample, this clone turned up once. This chain connects TRBV12-5 to TRBJ2-7; D is uncertain. Germline-derived CDR1 and CDR2 are LGHNT and FRNRAP. Trimming removed 0 bases from V and 1 base from J, with 10 bases in between. The CDR3 sequence is 15 residues long. In nucleotides, the CDR3 is TGTGCTAGTGGTTTGGTACGGTGGCAGTCCTACGAGCAGTACTTC. Protein: CASGLVRWQSYEQYF.

The V gene is TRBV7-3, the J gene TRBJ2-3, with D perhaps TRBD2 (5 bases). There are 16 residues in the CDR3. Germline lookup yields CDR1 SGHTA and CDR2 FQGTGA. Between the trimmed V and J ends, which lost 2 bases and 0 bases, there was a span of 12 bases. The CDR3 nucleotides are TGTGCCAGCAGCTTAGGAACTAGTTTGAGCACAGATACGCAGTATTTT. This sequence encodes CASSLGTSLSTDTQYF.

In its sample, this clone was seen a few times. J is TRBJ2-7 and V is TRBV18; 8 nucleotides agree with TRBD2. Trimming at V came to 2 bases and at J to 1 base, leaving 16 bases not matched to a gene. The CDR3 has 19 residues. CDR1 and CDR2 from the germline V gene are KGHSH and LQKENI. As DNA, the CDR3 is TGTGCCAGCTCACCAAGGTTCTCTAGCGGGTCCCGAGTTTCCTACGAGCAGTACTTC. As protein: CASSPRFSSGSRVSYEQYF. Complete variable domain (other parts from reference TRBV18 and TRBJ2-7): NAGVMQNPRHLVRRRGQEARLRCSPMKGHSHVYWYRQLPEEGLKFMVYLQKENIIDESGMPKERFSAEFPKEGPSILRIQQVVRGDSAAYFCASSPRFSSGSRVSYEQYFGPGTRLTVT.

The chain employs TRBV5-1 and TRBJ2-5, with 11 nucleotides matching TRBD2. CDR1 is SGHRS, CDR2 YFSETQ, per germline. V shed 4 bases and J 1 base; nucleotides not matched to a gene: 6. There are 16 residues in the CDR3. The CDR3 sequence: CASSAGTSGAQETQYF. CDR3 DNA sequence: TGCGCCAGCAGCGCCGGGACTAGCGGAGCCCAAGAGACCCAGTACTTC.

The V and J genes are TRBV28 and TRBJ1-2, with D maybe TRBD1 (6 bases). The V end lost 7 bases, the J end lost 7 bases, and 16 bases lay between the germline ends. The CDR3 has 13 amino acids. Germline values: CDR1 MDHEN, CDR2 SYDVKM. CDR3 loop: CASTDGWGAGYTF. CDR3 nucleotide sequence: TGTGCCAGCACCGACGGCTGGGGGGCTGGCTACACCTTC.

This clone was detected a few times. The chain carries TRBV23-1 and TRBJ2-7; 9 positions agree with TRBD1. TRBV23-1 is identified as an open reading frame with a role that is uncertain. Trimming at V came to 10 bases and at J to 0 bases, leaving 10 bases not matched to a gene. The CDR3 extends over 15 amino acids. The chain's CDR3 is CATTGQGLISYEQYF. DNA of the CDR3: TGCGCCACCACAGGACAGGGGCTTATCTCCTACGAGCAGTACTTC.

The chain is built from TRBV27 and TRBJ2-3; 7 nucleotides match TRBD2. The length of the CDR3 is 14 residues. V dropped 5 bases and J dropped 0; count of bases not matched to a gene: 2. Germline CDR1 MNHEY, CDR2 SMNVEV (reference sequence). The DNA for the CDR3 is TGTGCCAGCAGTGGGGGGGTTAGCACAGATACGCAGTATTTT. Translated, it gives CASSGGVSTDTQYF.

The rearrangement uses TRBV7-9 and TRBJ1-2; a possible D gene is TRBD1 (5 bases). The CDR3 totals 13 residues. V lost 1 base to trimming and J lost 10 bases, with 13 bases between them. Germline CDR1 reads SEHNR; CDR2 reads FQNEAQ (reference sequence). CDR3 amino acids: CASSLGQWVDYTF. The CDR3 nucleotides are TGTGCCAGCAGCTTAGGACAGTGGGTAGACTACACCTTC. Full variable domain (rest looked up from reference TRBV7-9 and TRBJ1-2): DTGVSQNPRHKITKRGQNVTFRCDPISEHNRLYWYRQTLGQGPEFLTYFQNEAQLEKSRLLSDRFSAERPKGSFSTLEIQRTEQGDSAMYLCASSLGQWVDYTFGSGTRLTVV.

The V and J genes are TRBV11-2 and TRBJ2-7; the match to TRBD2 covers 8 bases. V shed 2 bases, J shed 3 bases, and the junction held 0 bases outside the gene matches. Germline CDR1 reads SGHAT; CDR2 reads FQNNGV. The CDR3 extends over 13 amino acids. The CDR3 DNA reads as TGTGCCAGCAGCTTAAGCGGGAGCTACGAGCAGTACTTC. Amino acids: CASSLSGSYEQYF.

The chain is built from TRBV6-6 and TRBJ1-1; a weak D match, TRBD1 (5 bases). The germline V gene has CDR1 MNHNY and CDR2 SVGAGI (reference sequence). CDR3 size: 15 residues. The germline V and J ends were trimmed by 0 bases and 0 bases, with 8 bases remaining between them. Written as DNA, the CDR3 is TGTGCCAGCAGTTACTCGCGACAGTTGAACACTGAAGCTTTCTTT. Protein product: CASSYSRQLNTEAFF.

This chain connects TRBV2 to TRBJ1-2; possible D gene TRBD1, 5 bases. This CDR3 has 12 amino acids. CDR1 and CDR2 (germline): SNHLY, FYNNEI. Trimming took off 4 bases at V and 4 bases at J, with 7 bases between the two ends. CDR3 protein: CASSVRVYGYTF. The DNA for the CDR3 is TGTGCCAGCAGTGTCAGGGTCTATGGCTACACCTTC.

In this sample, this clone turned up a few times. J is TRBJ1-1 and V is TRBV5-6, with 8 bases that match TRBD1. The CDR3 extends over 13 amino acids. The trim removed 7 bases at V and 8 bases at J, leaving 10 bases unmatched. From germline, CDR1 is SGHDT and CDR2 YYEEEE. CDR3 loop: CASSLRGPGEAFF. The CDR3 DNA sequence: TGTGCCAGCTCTCTCAGGGGGCCGGGGGAAGCTTTCTTT. Full variable domain (missing parts from reference TRBV5-6 and TRBJ1-1): DAGVTQSPTHLIKTRGQQVTLRCSPKSGHDTVSWYQQALGQGPQFIFQYYEEEERQRGNFPDRFSGHQFPNYSSELNVNALLLGDSALYLCASSLRGPGEAFFGQGTRLTVV.

V gene TRBV28 combines with J gene TRBJ1-2; 9 bases are a match to TRBD1. V shed 2 bases and J 3 bases; nucleotides not matched to a gene: 10. The CDR3 covers 17 residues. CDR1 MDHEN and CDR2 SYDVKM come from the germline V gene. CDR3 in DNA: TGTGCCAGCAGTTTAAAAACAACAGGGGGCGACGACTATGGCTACACCTTC. It yields the protein CASSLKTTGGDDYGYTF.

This clone appeared a single time. The rearrangement links TRBV27 to TRBJ1-6; D ambiguous. V lost 3 bases to trimming and J lost 5 bases, with 11 bases between them. The CDR3 runs to 15 residues. The germline CDR1 and CDR2 sequences are MNHEY and SMNVEV (reference sequence). CDR3 in amino acids: CASSFFGVHNSPLHF. CDR3 bases: TGTGCCAGCAGTTTCTTCGGGGTCCATAATTCACCCCTCCACTTT.